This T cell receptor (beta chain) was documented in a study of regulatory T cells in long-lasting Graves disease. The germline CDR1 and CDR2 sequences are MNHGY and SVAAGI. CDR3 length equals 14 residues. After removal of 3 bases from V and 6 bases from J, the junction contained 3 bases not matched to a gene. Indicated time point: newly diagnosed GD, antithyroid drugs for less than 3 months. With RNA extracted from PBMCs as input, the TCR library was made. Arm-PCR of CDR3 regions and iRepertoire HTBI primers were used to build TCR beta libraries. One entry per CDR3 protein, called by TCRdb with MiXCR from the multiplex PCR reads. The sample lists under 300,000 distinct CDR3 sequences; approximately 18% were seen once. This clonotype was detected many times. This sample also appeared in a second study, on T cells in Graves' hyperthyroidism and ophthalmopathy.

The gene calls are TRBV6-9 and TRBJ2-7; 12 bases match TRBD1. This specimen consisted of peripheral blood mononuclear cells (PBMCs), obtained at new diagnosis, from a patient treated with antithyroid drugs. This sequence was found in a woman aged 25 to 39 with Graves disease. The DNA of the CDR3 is TGTGCCAGCAGTTACGGGACAGGGGGCGCCGAGCAGTACTTC. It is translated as CASSYGTGGAEQYF.